The sequence of this T cell receptor (beta chain) was determined in a study of T cell responses to AZD1222 COVID-19 vaccine. The study, taken as a whole, reports: The donor group comprised mostly white British people and more females; the analysis possibly underestimated clonal diversity. Spike-specific TCR repertoires showed rising breadth and depth after two AZD1222 doses. CD4 TCRs linked to vaccination spanned spike, dominating at 160-218 and 743-854.

Germline CDR1 LGHNA, CDR2 YSLEER. The CDR3 extends over 15 amino acids. Trimming pared 0 bases from V and 6 bases from J, leaving 12 bases between. Clones were read by immunoSEQ multiplex PCR, and TCRdb kept only the in-frame ones, dropping some. The sample contains more than 100,000 clones, roughly 91% of which appear only once. A word on this clone: Its antigen remains unknown.

The rearrangement uses TRBV4-3 and TRBJ1-5, with D unresolved. The source of this sequence is an adult who received the AZD1222 COVID-19 vaccine. Sample: peripheral blood, taken 28 days after the second AZD1222 dose. In nucleotides, the CDR3 is TGCGCCAGCAGCCAAGATGTGGGGTCCGGTCAGCCCCAGCATTTT. Its protein is CASSQDVGSGQPQHF.